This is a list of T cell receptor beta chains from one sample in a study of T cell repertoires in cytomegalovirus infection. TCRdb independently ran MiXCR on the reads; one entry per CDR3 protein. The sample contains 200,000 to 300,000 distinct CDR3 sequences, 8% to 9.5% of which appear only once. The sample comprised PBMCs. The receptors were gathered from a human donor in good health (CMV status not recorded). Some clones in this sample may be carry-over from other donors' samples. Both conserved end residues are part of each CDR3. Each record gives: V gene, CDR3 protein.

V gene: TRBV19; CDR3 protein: CASTTKTSGRPTGELFF
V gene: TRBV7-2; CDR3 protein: CASSLAGTVRGYTF
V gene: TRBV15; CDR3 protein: CATRHLLSDTQYF
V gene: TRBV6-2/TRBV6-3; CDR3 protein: CASSYGTSGSYEQYF
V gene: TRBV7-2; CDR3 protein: CASSLQGLSMTEAFF
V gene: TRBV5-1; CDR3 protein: CASSLILAGSNNEQFF
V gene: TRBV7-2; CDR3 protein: CASSPIADRVLTIYF
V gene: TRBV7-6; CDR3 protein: CASSLGPSDTQYF
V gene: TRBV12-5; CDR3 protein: CASGLRQGAAGELFF
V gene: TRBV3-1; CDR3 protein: CASSQDRANSPLHF
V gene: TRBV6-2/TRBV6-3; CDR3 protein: CASSSWTGSAKNIQYF
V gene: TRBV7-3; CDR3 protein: CASSQGPAGVASTNNEQFF
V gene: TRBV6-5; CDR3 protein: CASRGDAGVQYF
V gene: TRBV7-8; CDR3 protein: CASSLGHLGGYTF
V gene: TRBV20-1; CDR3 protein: CSAGQAPTNEKLFF
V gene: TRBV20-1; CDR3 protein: CSARRETQPQHF
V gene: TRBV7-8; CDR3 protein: CASSLRAGGPSGTQYF
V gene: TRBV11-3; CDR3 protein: CASSVRRGGYTEAFF
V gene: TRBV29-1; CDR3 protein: CSVTKAMNTEAFF
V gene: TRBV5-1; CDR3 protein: CASSPGTEIQTQHF
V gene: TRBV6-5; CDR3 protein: CASSRDGQNSPLHF
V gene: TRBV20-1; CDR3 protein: CSAYRGAGSPLHF
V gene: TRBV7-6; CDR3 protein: CASSPGQGFGETQYF
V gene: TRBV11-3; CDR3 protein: CASSFKEETQYF
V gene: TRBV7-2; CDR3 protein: CASSSGTGRRTEQFF
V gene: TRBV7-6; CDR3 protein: CASSPQTGGIGANVLTF
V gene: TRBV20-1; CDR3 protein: CSARDLAGPYNEQFF
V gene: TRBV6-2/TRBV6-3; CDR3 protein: CASSPPTGKHTEAFF
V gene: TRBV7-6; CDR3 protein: CASSLVATGGRKNEQFF
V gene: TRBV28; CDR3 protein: CASSTGHGYTF
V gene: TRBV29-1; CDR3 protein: CSVEISKGTGELFF
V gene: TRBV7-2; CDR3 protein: CASSLSLGQPQHF
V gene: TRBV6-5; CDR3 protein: CASSTPLTSGGNNEQFF